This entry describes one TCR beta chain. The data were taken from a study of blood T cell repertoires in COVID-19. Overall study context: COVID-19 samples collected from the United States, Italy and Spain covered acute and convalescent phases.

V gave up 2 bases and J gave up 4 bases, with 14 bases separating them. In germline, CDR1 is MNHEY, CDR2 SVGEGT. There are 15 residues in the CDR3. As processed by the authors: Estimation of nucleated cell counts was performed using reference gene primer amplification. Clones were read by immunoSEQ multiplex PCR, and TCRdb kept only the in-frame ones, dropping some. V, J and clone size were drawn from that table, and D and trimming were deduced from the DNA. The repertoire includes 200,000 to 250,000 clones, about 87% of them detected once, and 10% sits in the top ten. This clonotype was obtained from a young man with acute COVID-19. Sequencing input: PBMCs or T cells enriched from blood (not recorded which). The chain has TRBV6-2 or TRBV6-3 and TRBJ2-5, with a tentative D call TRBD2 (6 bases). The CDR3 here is CASSYRDWAGETQYF. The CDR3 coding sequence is TGTGCCAGCAGTTACCGGGACTGGGCCGGAGAGACCCAGTACTTC.